The 9 T cell receptor beta chains given below trace back to one sample, sequenced in a study of blood T cells in healthy people across ages. A second PCR of 7 to 11 cycles used a sample-barcoded 5' primer and a J-beta primer mix. Each CDR3 protein gets one entry after TCRdb re-called the 5' RACE reads with MiXCR. The profile shows about 580,000 distinct CDR3 sequences, 45% to 55% of them singletons. The sample was blood. The source is an elderly man in good health.

CDR3 in DNA: TGCAGTGCTAGTCGCGGGAGCCAGAACACTGAAGCTTTCTTT. Protein sequence: CSASRGSQNTEAFF. The V and J genes are TRBV20-1 and TRBJ1-1; D gene uncertain. Germline CDR1 is DFQATT and CDR2 is SNEGSKA (reference sequence). The CDR3 runs to 14 residues. Trimming cost V 3 bases and J 1 base, with 12 bases left between them.

This clonotype was observed a handful of times. The rearrangement links TRBV7-3 to TRBJ1-2; perhaps TRBD1 as D (6 bases). Germline loops: CDR1 SGHTA, CDR2 FQGTGA. Trimming removed 0 bases from V and 3 bases from J, with 11 bases in between. The CDR3 has 15 residues. CDR3 DNA: TGTGCCAGCAGCTTAACCTCCGAGGGGGACTATGGCTACACCTTC. As protein: CASSLTSEGDYGYTF.

J is TRBJ2-7 and V is TRBV19; D unclear. The CDR3 runs 14 residues. The V end was cut by 6 bases, the J end by 3 bases, with 15 bases between. The germline CDR1 and CDR2 sequences are LNHDA and SQIVND (reference sequence). The CDR3 loop reads CASSPGPSYYEQYF. CDR3 nucleotide sequence: TGTGCCAGTAGCCCGGGTCCGTCTTACTACGAGCAGTACTTC.

The rearrangement links TRBV12-3 or TRBV12-4 to TRBJ2-5, with D tentatively TRBD1 or TRBD2 (5 bases each). The V end lost 6 bases, the J end lost 2 bases, and 16 bases lay between the germline ends. This CDR3 contains 15 residues. The CDR3 nucleotides read TGTGCCAGCAGGTTGGACACGGGGCCGCAAGAGACCCAGTACTTC. It is translated as CASRLDTGPQETQYF.

V is TRBV20-1 and J is TRBJ2-2, with TRBD2 matching 7 bases. Germline V gene lookup returns CDR1 DFQATT and CDR2 SNEGSKA (reference sequence). The CDR3 is 13 amino acids. V shed 4 bases, J shed 8 bases, and the junction held 7 bases outside the gene matches. The CDR3 bases are TGCAGTGCTATCCGGGAGGCTAGGGGGGAGCTGTTTTTT. Translating it yields CSAIREARGELFF.

This clonotype was picked up one time. This chain joins TRBV5-1 and TRBJ2-1; D is possibly TRBD1 or TRBD2 (5 bases each). Germline V gene data show CDR1 as SGHRS and CDR2 as YFSETQ. Trimming removed 2 bases at V and 8 bases at J, with 11 bases between. The CDR3 is 13 residues long. In DNA form, the CDR3 reads TGCGCCAGCAGCTTAATTAGGGGACATGAGCAGTTCTTC. Protein product: CASSLIRGHEQFF.

The chain carries TRBV20-1 and TRBJ1-1; possible D gene TRBD1, 5 bases. The CDR3 sequence is 13 residues long. Germline CDR1 and CDR2: DFQATT and SNEGSKA (reference sequence). V was trimmed by 4 bases and J by 8 bases, leaving 17 bases between them. The CDR3 here is CSAIRDSALEAFF. In DNA form, the CDR3 reads TGCAGTGCTATCCGGGACTCTGCGTTGGAAGCTTTCTTT.

This chain joins TRBV9 and TRBJ2-3, with 10 nucleotides matching TRBD2. Per germline, CDR1 SGDLS and CDR2 YYNGEE. The CDR3 has 16 residues. Trimming cost V 0 bases and J 14 bases; bases outside gene matches: 15. CDR3 coding DNA: TGTGCCAGCAGCGTAGGAGCGGGAGGGCCGACAGATGCGCGGTATTTT. This codes for CASSVGAGGPTDARYF. Filled out from reference TRBV9 and TRBJ2-3, the complete variable domain reads DSGVTQTPKHLITATGQRVTLRCSPRSGDLSVYWYQQSLDQGLQFLIQYYNGEERAKGNILERFSAQQFPDLHSELNLSSLELGDSALYFCASSVGAGGPTDARYFGPGTRLTVL.

This clonotype has only a few counts. The chain couples TRBV5-1 to TRBJ2-1; D not certain. The germline gives CDR1 SGHRS, CDR2 YFSETQ. CDR3 length: 13 residues. V lost 1 base and J 2 bases, leaving 4 bases between the germline ends. CDR3 region: CASSLSAYNEQFF. The CDR3 nucleotides are TGCGCCAGCAGCTTGTCAGCCTACAATGAGCAGTTCTTC.